This T cell receptor beta chain derives from a study of T cell responses to AZD1222 COVID-19 vaccine (dated by TCRdb to the early 2020s). Some background on the complete study: AZD1222 recipients given second doses at about 4 weeks or at about 12 weeks were pooled, since spike-specific TCR depth and breadth were not found to differ between the two schedules. TCR sequencing was performed for roughly 250 trial participants, of whom about 200 were given two doses of AZD1222 and some 26 were given two doses of MenACWY control vaccine. Trial participants were enrolled by age into 18-55, 56-69 and 70-plus year subgroups, with roughly 160, 29 and 62 TCR-sequenced participants respectively. The study at large found these results: Most participants were white British and females outnumbered males, and the authors suggested that clonal diversity may have been underestimated. No day 14 peak-response samples were available, so repertoires were characterized only after the peak T cell response. Reportedly, close to half of the unique spike-specific TCRs recognized epitopes lying outside the regions that are mutated in the B.1.351 and B.1.1.7 variants. A significant rise in spike-specific TCR breadth and depth was observed after two AZD1222 doses relative to day 0 and relative to MenACWY recipients. In the small 56-69-year group, the increase in depth fell short of significance, most likely because of low power. Conclusions about previously exposed vaccinees are limited, since just six AZD1222 recipients were seropositive for SARS-CoV-2 at baseline. CD4 TCRs associated with the vaccine covered the entire spike protein, and the dominant responses were in regions 160-218 and 743-854.

As to this clone: Its recognized antigen is unknown. No base quality information exists; no much larger clone differs at one position.

CDR1 and CDR2 (SNHLY, FYNNEI) derive from the germline V gene. Reading from cysteine to phenylalanine, the CDR3 counts 14 amino acids. The only DNA kept is the CDR3, 42 bases in frame from the first base. The germline V end is reduced by 5 bases and the J end by 6 bases; junction bases left unmatched: 7. The intended sense of this specimen's time point label: baseline before first vaccination. The vaccinee samples were drawn from two UK trials, COV001 and COV002, one of which was a single-blind randomized controlled phase 2/3 trial testing AZD1222 (ChAdOx1 nCoV-19) in healthy adults. For TCRbeta chain sequencing, PBMC samples were collected from trial participants at day 0 and at day 28 after the second dose. The CDR3 regions of human TCRbeta chains were analyzed by immunosequencing. Per the authors' processing: Repertoire TCRs were checked for matches against a reference library of SARS-CoV-2-specific TCRs that had been generated using the MIRA antigen-specificity platform. Breadth was defined as the fraction of unique TCRs that were SARS-CoV-2-associated, and depth was defined as the fraction of total T cells that were SARS-CoV-2-associated. Each spike-specific TCR was assigned to its reactive spike region and to a CD4 or CD8 class using the MIRA data. Log10-transformed breadth and depth values were compared by one-way ANOVA with Sidak's multiple comparisons tests. In TCRdb, the immuneACCESS table is reduced to in-frame sequences with V and J assigned. These tables do not hold every clone; where another copy was compared, an unresolved V gene accounts for under half, and the others remain unexplained. Clone size and V and J calls were adopted from that table, with D and trimming inferred from the DNA. The sample includes about 100,000 clones, with 92% observed a single time. The ten top clones hold roughly 1.2% of the sample.

In this chain, TRBV2 is recombined with TRBJ2-3, with 8 junctional bases fitting TRBD2. The sequence was collected from an adult in good health. The material was peripheral blood, obtained on day 0 of AZD1222 vaccination. The CDR3 corresponds to CASSLAGIRDTQYF. The DNA sequence reads TGTGCCAGCAGTTTAGCGGGGATCCGGGATACGCAGTATTTT.